The 8 T cell receptor beta chains below were found in one sample sequenced in a study of blood T cells in healthy people across ages. Next came a second PCR, run for roughly 6 to 11 cycles, which used a sample-barcoded 5' primer along with a J-beta primer mix. TCRdb re-called the 5' RACE reads with MiXCR, one entry per CDR3 protein. The sample lists 700,000 or so distinct CDR3 sequences, around a fifth seen once, with around 22% in the top ten. Sequencing was performed on blood. These TCRs come from a man aged 65 to 79 in good health.

This chain links TRBV20-1 with TRBJ2-1; D unresolved. The CDR3 runs 14 residues. Germline CDR1 and CDR2: DFQATT and SNEGSKA (reference sequence). V was cut by 3 bases and J by 3 bases, with 12 bases left in between. The CDR3 protein is CSASGPQHYNEQFF. CDR3 coding DNA: TGCAGTGCTAGCGGGCCGCAACACTACAATGAGCAGTTCTTC.

This clonotype was observed a few times. V usage is TRBV24-1 and J usage is TRBJ2-4; tentatively, D is TRBD1 (5 bases). Germline V lookup: CDR1 KGHDR, CDR2 SFDVKD. This CDR3 region has 12 residues. V was shortened by 5 bases and J by 9 bases, with 10 bases between the two germline ends. The CDR3 coding sequence is TGTGCCACCAGTGCAGGGAATGGCATTCAGTACTTC. It yields the protein CATSAGNGIQYF.

This chain joins TRBV7-8 and TRBJ2-7, with a tentative D call TRBD2 (5 bases). The CDR3 totals 16 residues. The V end lost 1 base, the J end lost 1 base, and 14 bases lay between the germline ends. CDR1 SGHVS and CDR2 FQNEAQ come from the germline V gene. The CDR3 sequence is CASSLGRSRASYEQYF. Written as DNA, the CDR3 is TGTGCCAGCAGCTTAGGGCGGTCGAGGGCATCCTACGAGCAGTACTTC. The full variable domain, in which reference TRBV7-8 and TRBJ2-7 provide the parts outside the CDR3, is GAGVSQSPRYKVAKRGQDVALRCDPISGHVSLFWYQQALGQGPEFLTYFQNEAQLDKSGLPSDRFFAERPEGSVSTLKIQRTQQEDSAVYLCASSLGRSRASYEQYFGPGTRLTVT.

The chain joins TRBV6-5 to TRBJ2-2; D is unclear. This CDR3 has 15 residues. Deletions cut 2 bases from V and 2 bases from J, with 9 bases between. Germline CDR1 MNHEY, CDR2 SVGAGI. Here the CDR3 reads CASSYVRRNTGELFF. The CDR3 region has the DNA TGTGCCAGCAGTTACGTCAGGAGAAACACCGGGGAGCTGTTTTTT.

The chain carries TRBV12-3 or TRBV12-4 and TRBJ2-1; tentative D call: TRBD1 (5 bases). V was pared by 3 bases and J by 6 bases, with 27 bases between. The CDR3 length is 19 residues. The CDR3 DNA follows: TGTGCCAGCAGTTTCAGAGCGCTGCAGGGCAGGATAGACGGCAATGAGCAGTTCTTC. This encodes CASSFRALQGRIDGNEQFF.

This chain connects TRBV6-5 to TRBJ2-1, with D perhaps matching TRBD1 (6 bases). The CDR3 is 15 amino acids. Germline values: CDR1 MNHEY, CDR2 SVGAGI. Trimming removed 0 bases from V and 2 bases from J, with 8 bases in between. The CDR3, as DNA: TGTGCCAGCAGTTACTCGGGACATCCCTACAATGAGCAGTTCTTC. This encodes CASSYSGHPYNEQFF.

This clonotype was counted between two and nine times. The genes are TRBV5-1 and TRBJ1-2; D might be TRBD1 (6 bases). V dropped 0 bases and J dropped 7 bases, with 13 bases sitting between them. This CDR3 comprises 14 residues. Germline assignment: CDR1 SGHRS and CDR2 YFSETQ. CDR3 region: CASSLGAGASGYTF. Written as DNA, the CDR3 is TGCGCCAGCAGCTTGGGTGCGGGGGCAAGTGGCTACACCTTC.

V usage is TRBV7-2 and J usage is TRBJ2-1, with TRBD2 matching 9 bases. CDR3 size: 15 residues. CDR1 is SGHTA, CDR2 FQGNSA, per germline. The J segment lost 5 bases and the V segment lost 0 bases, leaving 2 bases of the junction unmatched. CDR3 sequence: CASSLAASGNNEQFF. CDR3 coding DNA: TGTGCCAGCAGCTTAGCGGCTAGCGGGAACAATGAGCAGTTCTTC.